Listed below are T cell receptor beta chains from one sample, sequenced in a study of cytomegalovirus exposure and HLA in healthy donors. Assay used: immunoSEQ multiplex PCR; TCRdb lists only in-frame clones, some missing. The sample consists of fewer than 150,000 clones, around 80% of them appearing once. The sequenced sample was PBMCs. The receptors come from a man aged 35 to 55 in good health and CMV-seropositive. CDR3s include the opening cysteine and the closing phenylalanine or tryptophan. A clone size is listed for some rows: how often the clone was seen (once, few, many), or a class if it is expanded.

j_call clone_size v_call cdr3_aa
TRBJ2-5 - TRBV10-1 CASSSGQKETQYF
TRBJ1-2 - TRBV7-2 CASSDRDSPFHGYTF
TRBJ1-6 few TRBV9 CASSPPQGHGSPLHF
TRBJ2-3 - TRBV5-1 CASSEGGTTDTQYF
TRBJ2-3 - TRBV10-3 CAISAGLAGRTDTQYF
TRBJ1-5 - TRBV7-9 CASSSGHANQPQHF
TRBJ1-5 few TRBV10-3 CAISEGGRGQPQHF
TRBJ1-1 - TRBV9 CASSVGTGAAGTEAFF
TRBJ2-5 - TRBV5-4 CASSPSAGSGRAFETQYF
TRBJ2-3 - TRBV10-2 CASTLAGALTDTQYF
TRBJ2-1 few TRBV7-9 CASSLDGGSYNEQFF
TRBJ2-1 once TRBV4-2 CASSQELSGPPHEQFF
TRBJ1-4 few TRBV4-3 CASSQDRGATNEKLFF
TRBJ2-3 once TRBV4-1 CASSQERRGTDTQYF
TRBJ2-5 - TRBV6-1 CASSGGQGASGETQYF
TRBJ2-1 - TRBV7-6 CASTSLAGQLWNEQFF
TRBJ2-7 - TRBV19 CACGRRGSSYEQYF
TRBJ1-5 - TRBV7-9 CASSLGSGQPQHF
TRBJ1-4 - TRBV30 CAWSEGGGGEKLFF
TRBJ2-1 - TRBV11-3 CASSLDPILAGGPVEQFF
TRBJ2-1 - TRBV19 CASSPGTSGGPEQFF
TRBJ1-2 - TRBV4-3 CASSQETGYYGYTF
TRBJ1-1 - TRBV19 CASSLHPGGTEAFF
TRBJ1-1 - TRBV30 CAWSGFQQEVF
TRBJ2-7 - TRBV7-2 CASSLARGMGGEQYF
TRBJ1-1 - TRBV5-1 CASSLLLLEAFF
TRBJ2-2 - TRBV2 CASSEVHTNTGELFF
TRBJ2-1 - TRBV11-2 CASSLAGQVNEQFF
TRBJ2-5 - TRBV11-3 CASSLRQGLETQYF
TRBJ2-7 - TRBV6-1 CASSVVDRRRTRASEQYF
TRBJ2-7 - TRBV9 CASSAQGLGYEQYF
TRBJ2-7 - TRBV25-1 CASSEWGTGRGEQYF
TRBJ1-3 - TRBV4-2 CASSQDVRGASGNTIYF